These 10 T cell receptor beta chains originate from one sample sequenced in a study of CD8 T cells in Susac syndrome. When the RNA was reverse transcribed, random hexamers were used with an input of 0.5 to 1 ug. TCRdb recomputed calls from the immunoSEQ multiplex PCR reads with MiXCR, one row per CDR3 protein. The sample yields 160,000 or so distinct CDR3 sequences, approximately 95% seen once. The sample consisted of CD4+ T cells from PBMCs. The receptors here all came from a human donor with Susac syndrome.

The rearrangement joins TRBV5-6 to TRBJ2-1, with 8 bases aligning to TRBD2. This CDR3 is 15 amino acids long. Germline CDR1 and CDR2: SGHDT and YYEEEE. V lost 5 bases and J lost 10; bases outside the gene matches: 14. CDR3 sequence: CASRSGGLAFGEQFF. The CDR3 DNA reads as TGTGCCAGCAGATCCGGAGGACTAGCTTTCGGGGAGCAGTTCTTC.

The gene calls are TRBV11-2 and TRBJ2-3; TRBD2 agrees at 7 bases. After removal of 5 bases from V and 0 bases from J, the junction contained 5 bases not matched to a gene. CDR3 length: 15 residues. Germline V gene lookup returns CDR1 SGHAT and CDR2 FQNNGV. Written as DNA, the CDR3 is TGTGCCAGCAGCCACAGCGGGGTGAGCACAGATACGCAGTATTTT. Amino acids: CASSHSGVSTDTQYF.

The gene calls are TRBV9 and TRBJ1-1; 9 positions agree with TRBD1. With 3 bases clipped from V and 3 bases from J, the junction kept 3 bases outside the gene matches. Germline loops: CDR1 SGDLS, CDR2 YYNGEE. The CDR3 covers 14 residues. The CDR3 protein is CASSEGQGHTEAFF. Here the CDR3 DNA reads TGTGCCAGCAGCGAAGGACAGGGGCACACTGAAGCTTTCTTT.

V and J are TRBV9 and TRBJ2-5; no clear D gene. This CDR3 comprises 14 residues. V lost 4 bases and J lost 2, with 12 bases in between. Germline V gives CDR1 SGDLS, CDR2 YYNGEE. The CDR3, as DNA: TGTGCCAGCAGCCCACGACTTGGTCAAGAGACCCAGTACTTC. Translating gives CASSPRLGQETQYF.

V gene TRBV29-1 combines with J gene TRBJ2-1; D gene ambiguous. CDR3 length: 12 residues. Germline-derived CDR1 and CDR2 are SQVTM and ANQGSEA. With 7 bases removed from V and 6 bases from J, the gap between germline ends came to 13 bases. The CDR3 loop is CSGRQVPNEQFF. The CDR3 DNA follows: TGCAGCGGAAGACAAGTACCCAATGAGCAGTTCTTC.

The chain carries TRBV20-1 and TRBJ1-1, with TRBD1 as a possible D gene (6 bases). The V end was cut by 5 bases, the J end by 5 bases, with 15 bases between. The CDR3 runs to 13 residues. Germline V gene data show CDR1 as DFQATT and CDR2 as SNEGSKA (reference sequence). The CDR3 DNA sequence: TGCAGTGCTCAGACCGGGGGCGGGACTGAAGCTTTCTTT. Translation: CSAQTGGGTEAFF.

The CDR3: CSARVPGGTDTQYF. CDR3 bases: TGCAGTGCTAGAGTCCCGGGGGGCACAGATACGCAGTATTTT. The chain uses TRBV20-1 and TRBJ2-3; weak D call: TRBD2 (6 bases). The germline V gene encodes CDR1 DFQATT and CDR2 SNEGSKA (reference sequence). The CDR3 has 14 residues. Trimming stripped 1 base from V and 1 base from J, with 9 bases between.

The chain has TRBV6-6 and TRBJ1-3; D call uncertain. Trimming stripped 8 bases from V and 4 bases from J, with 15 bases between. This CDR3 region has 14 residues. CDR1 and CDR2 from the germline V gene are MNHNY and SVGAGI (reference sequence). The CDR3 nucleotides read TGTGCCAGCGCTAGCCGGACGCTCGGAAACACCATATATTTT. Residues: CASASRTLGNTIYF.

The CDR3 is CASSPSQTGDFGVAFF. CDR3 nucleotide sequence: TGTGCCAGCTCACCTTCTCAGACAGGGGATTTCGGGGTGGCTTTCTTT. J is TRBJ1-1 and V is TRBV18; 8 bases fit TRBD1. Per the germline V gene, CDR1 is KGHSH and CDR2 is LQKENI. The CDR3 is 16 residues long. Trimming removed 3 bases from V and 11 bases from J; junction bases left unmatched: 17.

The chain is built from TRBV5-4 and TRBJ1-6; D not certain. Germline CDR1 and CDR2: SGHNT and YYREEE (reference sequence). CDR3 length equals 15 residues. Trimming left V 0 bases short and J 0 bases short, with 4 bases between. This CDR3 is CASSLESSYNSPLHF. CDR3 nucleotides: TGTGCCAGCAGCTTGGAAAGCTCCTATAATTCACCCCTCCACTTT.